The 16 T cell receptor beta chains reported below all come from one sample, sequenced in a study of early T cells in non-severe SARS-CoV-2 infection. One entry per CDR3 protein results from TCRdb running MiXCR on the 5' RACE reads. The data hold about 35,000 distinct CDR3 sequences, with 6.3% observed a single time. Sequencing was carried out using whole blood. Source of these receptors: an adult who was a healthcare worker with PCR-confirmed SARS-CoV-2 infection or an uninfected control (not recorded which).

This clonotype showed up many times. The chain recombines TRBV7-8 with TRBJ2-1, with 7 positions matching TRBD2. The germline V gene encodes CDR1 SGHVS and CDR2 FQNEAQ. The CDR3 runs 16 residues. J lost 2 bases, V lost 4 bases, and 8 bases had no gene match. This CDR3 is CASSSAGLDPYNEQFF. The CDR3 region has the DNA TGTGCCAGCAGCTCCGCCGGACTAGACCCCTACAATGAGCAGTTCTTC.

V is TRBV5-6 and J is TRBJ1-1; 7 bases fit TRBD1. The CDR3 has 16 amino acids. Germline V gives CDR1 SGHDT, CDR2 YYEEEE. J gave up 2 bases and V 7 bases, and 14 bases lay outside the gene matches. CDR3 nucleotides: TGTGCCAGCGCCGATACAGGGGTGGCCCTTAACACTGAAGCTTTCTTT. It yields the protein CASADTGVALNTEAFF.

This clonotype appeared many times. V is TRBV28 and J is TRBJ2-7, with no clear D. In germline, CDR1 is MDHEN, CDR2 SYDVKM. The CDR3 is 12 residues long. The V end was cut by 3 bases, the J end by 0 bases, with 3 bases between. This CDR3 reads CASSFNSYEQYF. DNA of the CDR3: TGTGCCAGCAGTTTCAACTCCTACGAGCAGTACTTC.

This clonotype was counted ten times or more. The genes are TRBV7-2 and TRBJ2-2; unclear D gene. This CDR3 region has 12 residues. V was shortened by 2 bases and J by 9 bases, with 7 bases between the two germline ends. CDR1 is SGHTA and CDR2 is FQGNSA in the germline V gene. In DNA, the CDR3 is TGTGCCAGCAGCTTACAAGTCCGGGAGCTGTTTTTT. As protein: CASSLQVRELFF.

This clonotype was seen a few times. V usage is TRBV27 and J usage is TRBJ2-7; 7 bases are a match to TRBD2. V lost 1 base, J lost 3 bases, and 6 bases stayed unmatched. This CDR3 region has 15 residues. The V gene's germline CDR1 is MNHEY and CDR2 SMNVEV (reference sequence). The CDR3 here is CASSLWASGIYEQYF. In DNA, the CDR3 is TGTGCCAGCAGTTTATGGGCTAGCGGCATCTACGAGCAGTACTTC.

CDR3 in amino acids: CASSAGPLGAEQYF. The CDR3 DNA follows: TGTGCCAGCAGCGCCGGACCCCTCGGTGCAGAGCAGTACTTC. The chain carries TRBV12-3 or TRBV12-4 and TRBJ2-7; D is unclear. V was trimmed by 6 bases and J by 7 bases, leaving 19 bases between them. The CDR3 length is 14 residues.

There are many counts of this clonotype. The J gene is TRBJ2-5, the V gene TRBV20-1, with no clear D. Germline CDR1 is DFQATT and CDR2 is SNEGSKA (reference sequence). Trimming took 6 bases from V and 4 from J, leaving 12 bases between them. The CDR3 contains 12 residues. The CDR3 sequence is CSAAAAVETQYF. CDR3 in DNA: TGCAGTGCGGCCGCGGCAGTAGAGACCCAGTACTTC.

The table lists this clonotype with a few counts. The chain links TRBV29-1 to TRBJ2-1; D might be TRBD2 (5 bases). The germline gives CDR1 SQVTM, CDR2 ANQGSEA. The length of the CDR3 is 15 residues. Trimming removed 5 bases at V and 7 bases at J, with 21 bases between. The CDR3 is CSVSAGGQLRNEQFF. The CDR3 bases are TGCAGCGTTAGTGCGGGTGGGCAACTCAGGAATGAGCAGTTCTTC.

This clonotype has a count of ten or more. The rearrangement uses TRBV5-5 and TRBJ1-1; D gene ambiguous. CDR1 SGHKS and CDR2 YYEKEE come from the germline V gene (reference sequence). Trimming took 4 bases from V and 0 from J, leaving 13 bases between them. The CDR3 length is 15 residues. The CDR3: CASSINPVMNTEAFF. CDR3 in DNA: TGTGCCAGCAGCATAAACCCTGTTATGAACACTGAAGCTTTCTTT.

Of note for this clonotype: Possible read error: a much larger clone is one base away. This chain connects TRBV7-2 to TRBJ1-1; no clear D gene. The CDR3 runs 11 residues. Germline CDR1 is SGHTA and CDR2 is FQGNSA. CDR3 protein: CASSLATGAFF. CDR3 nucleotides: TGTGCCAGCAGCTTAGCCACTGGAGCTTTCTTT.

V and J are TRBV5-4 and TRBJ2-3; D gene ambiguous. The V end lost 4 bases, the J end lost 2 bases, and 11 bases lay between the germline ends. The germline V gene encodes CDR1 SGHNT and CDR2 YYREEE (reference sequence). The CDR3 is 14 residues long. CDR3 DNA sequence: TGTGCCAGCAGCCGAAGCTCCTCCACAGATACGCAGTATTTT. Protein sequence: CASSRSSSTDTQYF.

This clonotype was recorded only once. A much larger clone differs by one base, so this may be a read error. V gene TRBV7-7 combines with J gene TRBJ2-7; 9 positions match TRBD2. CDR1 SSHAT and CDR2 FNYEAQ come from the germline V gene (reference sequence). CDR3 size: 15 residues. The CDR3 coding sequence is TGTGCCAGCAGCCCGGGACTAGCTGACTCCCACGAGCAGTACTTC. It translates to CASSPGLADSHEQYF.

This clonotype was found many times. V and J are TRBV7-9 and TRBJ2-1; 8 bases match TRBD1. From germline, CDR1 is SEHNR and CDR2 FQNEAQ (reference sequence). V shed 0 bases, J shed 4 bases, and the junction held 5 bases outside the gene matches. There are 16 residues in the CDR3. CDR3 protein: CASSLAQGALYNEQFF. CDR3 sequence (DNA): TGTGCCAGCAGCTTAGCTCAGGGGGCTTTGTACAATGAGCAGTTCTTC.

The table lists this clonotype with a few counts. This chain links TRBV5-6 with TRBJ2-2; possible D gene TRBD1, 5 bases. Germline V CDR1 and CDR2: SGHDT, YYEEEE. This CDR3 has 16 residues. Deletions cut 6 bases from V and 3 bases from J, with 18 bases between. CDR3 sequence reads: CASTTTERTYTGELFF. The CDR3 nucleotides are TGTGCCAGCACAACGACAGAGCGAACGTACACCGGGGAGCTGTTTTTT.

This clonotype was observed a few times. The CDR3 reads CASSAIGGTIEAFF. The CDR3 nucleotides are TGTGCCAGCAGTGCGATAGGGGGAACTATTGAAGCTTTCTTT. The chain combines TRBV6-1 with TRBJ1-1; tentative D call: TRBD1 (6 bases). The CDR3 runs 14 residues. The V end was cut by 4 bases, the J end by 7 bases, with 16 bases between. The V gene's germline CDR1 is MNHNS and CDR2 SASEGT.

This clonotype was detected a few times. This chain links TRBV3-1 with TRBJ1-1, with D possibly being TRBD1 (5 bases). Trimming removed 1 base at V and 6 bases at J, with 12 bases between. Looked up from germline, CDR1 is LGHDT and CDR2 is YNNKEL (reference sequence). The CDR3 extends over 14 amino acids. The CDR3 nucleotides are TGTGCCAGCAGCCAAGGTGCGGGGGACGCTGAAGCTTTCTTT. Its translation is CASSQGAGDAEAFF. The full variable domain, in which reference TRBV3-1 and TRBJ1-1 provide the parts outside the CDR3, is DTAVSQTPKYLVTQMGNDKSIKCEQNLGHDTMYWYKQDSKKFLKIMFSYNNKELIINETVPNRFSPKSPDKAHLNLHINSLELGDSAVYFCASSQGAGDAEAFFGQGTRLTVV.